This section outlines one TCR beta chain sequence together with its context. The source of the sample is a study of OX40 agonist ivuxolimab in advanced cancers. The repertoire was sequenced with immunoSEQ multiplex PCR; TCRdb's copy has only in-frame clones and lacks some. The sample lists approximately 73,000 clones; roughly 90% were seen once. The CDR3 is made up of 15 amino acids. Germline CDR1 SGHRS, CDR2 YFSETQ. V was shortened by 0 bases and J by 1 base, with 7 bases between the two germline ends. The J gene is TRBJ2-2, the V gene TRBV5-1; no clear D gene. The receptor was derived from an adult with an advanced solid tumor such as melanoma, head and neck, liver or kidney cancer. This material consisted of CD4+ or CD8+ T cells sorted from blood, taken in a trial of the OX40 agonist ivuxolimab. For the CDR3, the DNA is TGCGCCAGCAGCTTGGTTGGTTTGAACACCGGGGAGCTGTTTTTT. Protein sequence: CASSLVGLNTGELFF.